These T cell receptor beta chains were read from a single sample in a study of blood T cell repertoires in COVID-19. Some clones are missing from TCRdb's copy, which holds only in-frame ones; the method was immunoSEQ multiplex PCR. The data contain roughly 67,000 clones, 60% to 85% of them singletons. Sequenced input: peripheral blood. Receptors were obtained from a human donor in a cohort sampled during active COVID-19. Each CDR3 is given with its conserved first and last residue. A D gene is named only where the DNA matches it firmly. Expanded clones are given a class, and other clones once, few, many or no size at all.

>TRBJ1-5|.|TRBV28|.
CASSLTGVNQPQHF
TGTGCCAGCAGTTTAACAGGCGTCAATCAGCCCCAGCATTTT
>TRBJ1-2|TRBD1|TRBV19|.
CASRGQGSTGYTF
TGTGCCAGTAGGGGACAGGGTTCCACTGGCTACACCTTC
>TRBJ2-2|TRBD1|TRBV9|.
CASSVATQGAGTGELFF
TGTGCCAGCAGCGTAGCTACGCAGGGGGCTGGCACCGGGGAGCTGTTTTTT
>TRBJ1-3|.|TRBV7-9|.
CASSSQGNGNTIYF
TGTGCCAGCAGCTCGCAGGGGAATGGAAACACCATATATTTT
>TRBJ2-5|TRBD1|TRBV28|.
CASRGQGGETQYF
TGTGCCAGCAGGGGACAGGGGGGGGAGACCCAGTACTTC
>TRBJ1-3|.|TRBV15|.
CATSRDPGSGNTIYF
TGTGCCACCAGCAGAGATCCGGGCTCTGGAAACACCATATATTTT
>TRBJ2-7|.|TRBV20-1|.
CSGGTYEQYF
TGCAGTGGCGGGACCTACGAGCAGTACTTC
>TRBJ1-3|.|TRBV7-9|.
CASSRESGNTIYF
TGTGCCAGCAGCCGGGAGTCTGGAAACACCATATATTTT
>TRBJ2-1|TRBD2|TRBV19|once
CASSRASGNQEQFF
TGTGCCAGTAGTAGGGCTAGCGGGAACCAAGAGCAGTTCTTC
>TRBJ2-7|TRBD2|TRBV6-6|.
CASSYSRREGTYEQYF
TGTGCCAGCAGTTACTCAAGGCGGGAGGGGACCTACGAGCAGTACTTC
>TRBJ1-2|TRBD1|TRBV7-9|.
CASSRQGGGYTF
TGTGCCAGCAGCCGACAGGGCGGCGGCTACACCTTC
>TRBJ2-1|TRBD1|TRBV4-2|few
CASSPSWGVDRGKQFF
TGTGCCAGCAGCCCTTCATGGGGGGTCGACAGGGGGAAGCAGTTCTTC
>TRBJ1-5|TRBD1|TRBV6-2/TRBV6-3|.
CASSYTGQGGQPQHF
TGTGCCAGCAGTTACACGGGACAGGGGGGTCAGCCCCAGCATTTT
>TRBJ1-5|.|TRBV10-3|once
CATGPGGDPNQPQHF
TGTGCCACCGGGCCGGGGGGGGATCCCAATCAGCCCCAGCATTTT
>TRBJ2-5|TRBD2|TRBV2|.
CASSMERGAGETQYF
TGTGCCAGCAGTATGGAGCGGGGGGCGGGAGAGACCCAGTACTTC
>TRBJ1-5|.|TRBV2|.
CASSATESYSNQPQHF
TGTGCCAGCAGTGCCACAGAGTCCTATAGCAATCAGCCCCAGCATTTT
>TRBJ2-3|TRBD1|TRBV3-1/TRBV3-2|.
CASSPIDRADTQYF
TGTGCCAGCAGCCCAATTGACAGGGCAGATACGCAGTATTTT
>TRBJ2-7|.|TRBV7-9|.
CASSLSGTYEQYF
TGTGCCAGCAGCTTATCAGGGACCTACGAGCAGTACTTC
>TRBJ2-4|.|TRBV7-2|.
CASSKPTETNIQYF
TGTGCCAGCAGCAAGCCGACAGAGACAAACATTCAGTACTTC
>TRBJ2-1|.|TRBV28|.
CASSSSSDYRWNEQFF
TGTGCCAGCAGCTCATCCTCGGACTATCGGTGGAATGAGCAGTTCTTC
>TRBJ2-3|.|TRBV5-1|.
CASSLNSDTQYF
TGCGCCAGCAGCTTGAACTCGGATACGCAGTATTTT
>TRBJ1-1|.|TRBV30|.
CAWSVPVMNTEAFF
TGTGCCTGGAGTGTCCCCGTTATGAACACTGAAGCTTTCTTT
>TRBJ1-1|.|TRBV10-3|few
CAISDKQGRTEAFF
TGTGCCATCAGTGATAAACAGGGTCGGACTGAAGCTTTCTTT
>TRBJ2-7|.|TRBV4-3|.
CASSQDHSTYEQYF
TGCGCCAGCAGCCAAGACCACTCGACCTACGAGCAGTACTTC
>TRBJ2-7|.|TRBV30|.
CAWSVRRDWSSYEQYF
TGTGCCTGGAGTGTACGAAGGGACTGGAGCTCCTACGAGCAGTACTTC
>TRBJ2-5|.|TRBV6-2/TRBV6-3|.
CASSFSSSETQYF
TGTGCCAGCAGTTTTAGCTCCTCGGAGACCCAGTACTTC
>TRBJ1-2|.|TRBV13|.
CASSPERWGRGYGYTF
TGTGCCAGCAGCCCGGAGAGGTGGGGGCGCGGCTATGGCTACACCTTC
>TRBJ2-7|TRBD2|TRBV4-1|.
CASSQTGTSGPEGQYF
TGCGCCAGCAGCCAAACCGGGACTAGCGGGCCTGAGGGGCAGTACTTC
>TRBJ1-3|.|TRBV30|once
CAWSGGHEISGNTIYF
TGTGCCTGGAGTGGAGGTCATGAAATCTCTGGAAACACCATATATTTT
>TRBJ2-7|TRBD1|TRBV7-2|few
CASSFTGVYEQYF
TGTGCCAGCAGCTTCACAGGGGTCTACGAGCAGTACTTC
>TRBJ1-5|TRBD1|TRBV5-1|.
CASSTGESNQPQHF
TGCGCCAGCAGCACAGGGGAGAGCAATCAGCCCCAGCATTTT
>TRBJ1-1|.|TRBV7-9|.
CASSTAGGNTEAFF
TGTGCCAGCAGCACAGCGGGGGGGAACACTGAAGCTTTCTTT
>TRBJ1-5|TRBD1|TRBV28|.
CASSYPGQGAGVNQPQHF
TGTGCCAGCAGTTATCCGGGACAGGGGGCCGGGGTAAATCAGCCCCAGCATTTT
>TRBJ2-1|TRBD2|TRBV7-9|.
CASSLLSSGRANEQFF
TGTGCCAGCAGCTTACTGTCTAGCGGGAGGGCCAATGAGCAGTTCTTC
>TRBJ1-5|.|TRBV7-9|few
CASSGQGSNQPQHF
TGTGCCAGCAGCGGCCAGGGTAGCAATCAGCCCCAGCATTTT
>TRBJ1-6|.|TRBV6-2/TRBV6-3|.
CASSRGQNYNSPLHF
TGTGCCAGCAGCAGAGGACAGAACTATAATTCACCCCTCCACTTT
>TRBJ2-3|TRBD2|TRBV7-8|.
CASSSWGGFTDTQYF
TGTGCCAGCAGCTCCTGGGGAGGGTTCACAGATACGCAGTATTTT
>TRBJ2-2|.|TRBV6-2/TRBV6-3|.
CASSYSKPGVNGELFF
TGTGCCAGCAGTTACTCGAAACCAGGGGTTAACGGGGAGCTGTTTTTT
>TRBJ1-1|TRBD1|TRBV7-2|few
CASSADRLSTEAFF
TGTGCCAGCAGCGCGGACAGGCTTAGCACTGAAGCTTTCTTT
>TRBJ2-2|TRBD1|TRBV19|.
CAVGQGDTGELFF
TGTGCCGTTGGACAGGGGGACACCGGGGAGCTGTTTTTT
>TRBJ2-3|.|TRBV5-1|.
CASSLPTAGDTQYF
TGCGCCAGCAGCTTACCCACGGCCGGGGATACGCAGTATTTT
>TRBJ1-5|TRBD1|TRBV2|.
CASSEAGTGVGQPQHF
TGTGCCAGCAGTGAAGCGGGGACAGGGGTTGGTCAGCCCCAGCATTTT
>TRBJ2-3|TRBD2|TRBV7-2|.
CASSLRGGSSDTQYF
TGTGCCAGCAGCTTAAGGGGCGGGAGCTCCGATACGCAGTATTTT
>TRBJ2-5|TRBD2|TRBV18|.
CASSPARSGSEETQYF
TGTGCCAGCTCACCTGCTAGAAGCGGGAGCGAAGAGACCCAGTACTTC